One and the same sample provided the 4 T cell receptor beta chains below, sequenced in a study of blood T cell repertoires in COVID-19. Using immunoSEQ multiplex PCR, the repertoire was profiled, and TCRdb retains in-frame clones only, with some absent. The repertoire holds around 170,000 clones, with under 85% as singletons. The sample was PBMCs or T cells enriched from blood (not recorded which). The receptors originated from a man aged 45 to 65 who had recovered from COVID-19.

The gene calls are TRBV12-3 or TRBV12-4 and TRBJ1-6; D might be TRBD1 (5 bases). Deletions cut 7 bases from V and 10 bases from J, with 11 bases between. The CDR3 covers 12 residues. The CDR3 loop reads CASKAGVSPLHF. The CDR3 bases are TGTGCCAGCAAGGCGGGGGTCTCACCCCTCCACTTT.

The CDR3 spells CASSLKAKAGPNQPQHF. The CDR3 bases are TGTGCCAGCAGCTTAAAGGCCAAGGCAGGGCCGAATCAGCCCCAGCATTTT. The V call is TRBV7-2, the J call TRBJ1-5, with D perhaps matching TRBD1 (5 bases). Germline values: CDR1 SGHTA, CDR2 FQGNSA. CDR3 length: 17 amino acids. V was trimmed by 2 bases and J by 4 bases, leaving 18 bases between them. Looking up the rest from reference TRBV7-2 and TRBJ1-5 gives the full variable domain: GAGVSQSPSNKVTEKGKDVELRCDPISGHTALYWYRQSLGQGLEFLIYFQGNSAPDKSGLPSDRFSAERTGGSVSTLTIQRTQQEDSAVYLCASSLKAKAGPNQPQHFGDGTRLSIL.

The count of this clone is one. This chain links TRBV28 with TRBJ1-2; 7 positions match TRBD1. In germline, CDR1 is MDHEN, CDR2 SYDVKM. The CDR3 is made up of 15 amino acids. The V gene end was trimmed by 7 bases and the J gene end by 8 bases; junction bases not matched to a gene: 16. CDR3 sequence: CASKRQGGPSSGYTF. The CDR3 DNA reads as TGTGCCAGCAAGCGTCAGGGGGGCCCTAGTAGCGGCTACACCTTC.

The chain employs TRBV18 and TRBJ2-7, with D possibly matching TRBD2 (7 bases). Germline lookup yields CDR1 KGHSH and CDR2 LQKENI. Deletions cut 2 bases from V and 3 bases from J, with 14 bases between. This CDR3 is built from 15 residues. As DNA, the CDR3 is TGTGCCAGCTCACCATTCCGGGGGGCAAACTACGAGCAGTACTTC. Translation: CASSPFRGANYEQYF.